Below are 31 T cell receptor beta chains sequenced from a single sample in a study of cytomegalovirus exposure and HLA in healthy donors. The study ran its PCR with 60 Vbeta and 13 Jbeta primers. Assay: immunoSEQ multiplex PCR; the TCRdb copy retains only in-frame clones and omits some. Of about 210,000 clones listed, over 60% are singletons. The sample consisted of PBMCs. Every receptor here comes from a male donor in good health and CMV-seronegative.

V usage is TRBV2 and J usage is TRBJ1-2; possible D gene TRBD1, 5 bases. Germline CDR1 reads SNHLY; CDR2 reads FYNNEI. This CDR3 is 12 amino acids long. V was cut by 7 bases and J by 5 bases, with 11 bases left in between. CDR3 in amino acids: CASTGRQYGYTF. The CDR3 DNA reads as TGTGCCAGCACAGGACGACAGTATGGCTACACCTTC.

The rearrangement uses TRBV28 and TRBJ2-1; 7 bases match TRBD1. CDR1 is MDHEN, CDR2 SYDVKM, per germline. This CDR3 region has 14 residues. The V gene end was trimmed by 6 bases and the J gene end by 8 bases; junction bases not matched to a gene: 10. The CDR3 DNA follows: TGTGCCAGCAGCCGCGCCGACAGGGTGGATGAGCAGTTCTTC. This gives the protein CASSRADRVDEQFF.

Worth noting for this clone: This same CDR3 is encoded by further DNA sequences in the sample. CDR3 in amino acids: CASSLGQGNEKLFF. The CDR3 DNA reads as TGCGCCAGCAGCTTGGGACAGGGGAATGAAAAACTGTTTTTT. This chain links TRBV5-1 with TRBJ1-4; 8 bases align to TRBD1. Per germline, CDR1 SGHRS and CDR2 YFSETQ. The junction had 0 bases not matched to a gene; V was cut back by 0 bases and J by 5 bases. The CDR3 extends over 14 amino acids.

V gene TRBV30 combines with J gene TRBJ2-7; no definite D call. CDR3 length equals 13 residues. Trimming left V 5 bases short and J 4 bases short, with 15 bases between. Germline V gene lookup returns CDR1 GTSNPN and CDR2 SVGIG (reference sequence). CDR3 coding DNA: TGTGCCTGGGAAGGATCTTGGGCGTACGAGCAGTACTTC. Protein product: CAWEGSWAYEQYF.

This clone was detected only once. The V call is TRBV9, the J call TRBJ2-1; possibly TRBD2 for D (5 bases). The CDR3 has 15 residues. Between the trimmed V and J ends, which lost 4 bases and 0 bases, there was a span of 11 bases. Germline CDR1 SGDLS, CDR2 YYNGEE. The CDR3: CASSTLRGSYNEQFF. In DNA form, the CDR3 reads TGTGCCAGCAGCACTTTACGGGGCTCCTACAATGAGCAGTTCTTC. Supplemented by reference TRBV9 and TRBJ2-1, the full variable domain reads DSGVTQTPKHLITATGQRVTLRCSPRSGDLSVYWYQQSLDQGLQFLIQYYNGEERAKGNILERFSAQQFPDLHSELNLSSLELGDSALYFCASSTLRGSYNEQFFGPGTRLTVL.

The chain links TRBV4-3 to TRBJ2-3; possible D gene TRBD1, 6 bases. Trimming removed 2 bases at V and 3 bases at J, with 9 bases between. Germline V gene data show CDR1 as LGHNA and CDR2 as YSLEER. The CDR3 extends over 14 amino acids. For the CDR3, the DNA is TGCGCCAGCAGCCAATCACAGGGTACAGATACGCAGTATTTT. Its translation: CASSQSQGTDTQYF.

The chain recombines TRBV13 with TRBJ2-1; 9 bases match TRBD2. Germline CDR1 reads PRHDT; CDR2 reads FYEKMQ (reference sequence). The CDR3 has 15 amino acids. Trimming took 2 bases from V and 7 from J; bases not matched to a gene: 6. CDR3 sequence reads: CASSLSAGGPNEQFF. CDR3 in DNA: TGTGCCAGCAGCTTATCGGCGGGAGGGCCAAATGAGCAGTTCTTC.

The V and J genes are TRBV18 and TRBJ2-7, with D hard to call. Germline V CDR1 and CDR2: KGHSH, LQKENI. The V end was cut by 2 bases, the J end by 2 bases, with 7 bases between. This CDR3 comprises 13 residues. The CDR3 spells CASSPEDAYEQYF. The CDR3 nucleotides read TGTGCCAGCTCACCAGAGGATGCCTACGAGCAGTACTTC.

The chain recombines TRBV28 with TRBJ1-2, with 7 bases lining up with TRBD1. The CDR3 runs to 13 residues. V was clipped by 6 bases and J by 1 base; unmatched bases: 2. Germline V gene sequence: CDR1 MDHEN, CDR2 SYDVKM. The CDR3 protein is CASRGDSNYGYTF. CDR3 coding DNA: TGTGCCAGCAGGGGGGACAGTAACTATGGCTACACCTTC.

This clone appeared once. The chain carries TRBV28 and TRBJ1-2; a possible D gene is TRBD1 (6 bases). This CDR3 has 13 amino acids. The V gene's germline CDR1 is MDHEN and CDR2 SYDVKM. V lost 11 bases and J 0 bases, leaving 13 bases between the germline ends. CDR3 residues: CAGQSSTNYGYTF. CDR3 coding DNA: TGTGCCGGACAGTCGTCTACTAACTATGGCTACACCTTC.

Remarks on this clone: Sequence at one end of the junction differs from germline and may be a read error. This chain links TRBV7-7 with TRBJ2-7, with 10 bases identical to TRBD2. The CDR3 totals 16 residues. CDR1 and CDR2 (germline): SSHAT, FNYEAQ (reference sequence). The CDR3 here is CASSPRIAGGTYEQYF. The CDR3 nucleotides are TGTGCTAGCAGCCCAAGGATAGCGGGGGGAACCTACGAGCAGTACTTC. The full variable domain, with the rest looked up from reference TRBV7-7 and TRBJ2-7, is GAGVSQSPRYKVTKRGQDVTLRCDPISSHATLYWYQQALGQGPEFLTYFNYEAQPDKSGLPSDRFSAERPEGSISTLTIQRTEQRDSAMYRCASSPRIAGGTYEQYFGPGTRLTVT.

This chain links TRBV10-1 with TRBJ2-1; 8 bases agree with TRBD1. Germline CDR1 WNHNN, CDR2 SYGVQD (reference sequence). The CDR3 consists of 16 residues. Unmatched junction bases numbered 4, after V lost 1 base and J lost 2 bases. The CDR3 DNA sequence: TGCGCCAGCAGTGAGTTGCGGACAGGGACCTACAATGAGCAGTTCTTC. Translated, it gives CASSELRTGTYNEQFF.

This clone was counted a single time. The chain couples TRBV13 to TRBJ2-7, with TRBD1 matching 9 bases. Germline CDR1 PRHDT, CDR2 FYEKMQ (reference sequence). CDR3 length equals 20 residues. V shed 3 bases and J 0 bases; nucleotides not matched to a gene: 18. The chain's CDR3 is CASSLSGALQGASISYEQYF. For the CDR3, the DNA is TGTGCCAGCAGCTTGTCCGGTGCGTTACAGGGGGCAAGTATCTCCTACGAGCAGTACTTC.

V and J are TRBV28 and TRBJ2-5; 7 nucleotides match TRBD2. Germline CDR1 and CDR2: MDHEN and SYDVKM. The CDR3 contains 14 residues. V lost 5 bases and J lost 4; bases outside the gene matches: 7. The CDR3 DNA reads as TGTGCCAGCAGTGGGAGCCGGACTAGAGAGACCCAGTACTTC. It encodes CASSGSRTRETQYF.

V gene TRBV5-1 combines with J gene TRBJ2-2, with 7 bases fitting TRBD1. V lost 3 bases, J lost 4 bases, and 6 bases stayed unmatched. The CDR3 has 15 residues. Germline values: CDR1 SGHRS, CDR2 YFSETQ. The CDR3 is CASSWETGLTGELFF. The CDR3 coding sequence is TGCGCCAGCAGCTGGGAGACAGGGCTCACCGGGGAGCTGTTTTTT.

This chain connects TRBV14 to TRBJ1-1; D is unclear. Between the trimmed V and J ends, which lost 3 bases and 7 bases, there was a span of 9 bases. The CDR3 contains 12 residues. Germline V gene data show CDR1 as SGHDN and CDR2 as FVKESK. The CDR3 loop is CASSHNSFEAFF. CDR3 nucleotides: TGTGCCAGCAGCCACAACAGTTTTGAAGCTTTCTTT.

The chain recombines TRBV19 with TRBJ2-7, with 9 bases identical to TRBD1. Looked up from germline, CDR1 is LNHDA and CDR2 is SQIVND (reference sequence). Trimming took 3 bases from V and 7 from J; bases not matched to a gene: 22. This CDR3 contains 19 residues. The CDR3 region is CASSIAGTGYSGHPWEQYF. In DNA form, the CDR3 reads TGTGCCAGTAGTATCGCCGGGACAGGGTACTCCGGCCATCCCTGGGAGCAGTACTTC.

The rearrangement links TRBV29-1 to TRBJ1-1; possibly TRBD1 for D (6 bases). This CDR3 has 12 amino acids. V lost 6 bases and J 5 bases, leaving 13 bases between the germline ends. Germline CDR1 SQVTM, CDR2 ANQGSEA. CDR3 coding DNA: TGCAGCGTACACAGGGTGGGGACTGAAGCTTTCTTT. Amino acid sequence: CSVHRVGTEAFF. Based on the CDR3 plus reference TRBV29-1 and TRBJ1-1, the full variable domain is SAVISQKPSRDICQRGTSLTIQCQVDSQVTMMFWYRQQPGQSLTLIATANQGSEATYESGFVIDKFPISRPNLTFSTLTVSNMSPEDSSIYLCSVHRVGTEAFFGQGTRLTVV.

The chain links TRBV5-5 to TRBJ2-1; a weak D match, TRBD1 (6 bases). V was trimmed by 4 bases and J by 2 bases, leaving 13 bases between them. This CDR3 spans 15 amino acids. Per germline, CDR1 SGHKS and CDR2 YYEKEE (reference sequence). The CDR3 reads CASSTGHRTYNEQFF. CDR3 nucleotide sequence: TGTGCCAGCAGCACGGGACATAGGACCTACAATGAGCAGTTCTTC.

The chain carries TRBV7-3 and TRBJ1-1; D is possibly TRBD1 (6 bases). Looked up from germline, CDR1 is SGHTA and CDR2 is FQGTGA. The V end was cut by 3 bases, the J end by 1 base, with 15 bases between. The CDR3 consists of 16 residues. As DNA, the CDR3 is TGTGCCAGCAGCTTTGGGGGACATAACAGGAACACTGAAGCTTTCTTT. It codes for CASSFGGHNRNTEAFF.

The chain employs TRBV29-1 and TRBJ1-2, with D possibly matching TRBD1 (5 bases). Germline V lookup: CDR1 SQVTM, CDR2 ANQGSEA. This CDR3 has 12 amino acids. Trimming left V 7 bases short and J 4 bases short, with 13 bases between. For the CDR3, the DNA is TGCAGCGGCGGGGCCAGTCTCTATGGCTACACCTTC. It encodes CSGGASLYGYTF.

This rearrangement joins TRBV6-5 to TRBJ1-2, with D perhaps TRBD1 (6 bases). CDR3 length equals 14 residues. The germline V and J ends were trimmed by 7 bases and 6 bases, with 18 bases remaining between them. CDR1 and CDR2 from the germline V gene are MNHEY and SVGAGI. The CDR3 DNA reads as TGTGCCAGCACCTCTCGAGGGACATCGAATGGCTACACCTTC. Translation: CASTSRGTSNGYTF.

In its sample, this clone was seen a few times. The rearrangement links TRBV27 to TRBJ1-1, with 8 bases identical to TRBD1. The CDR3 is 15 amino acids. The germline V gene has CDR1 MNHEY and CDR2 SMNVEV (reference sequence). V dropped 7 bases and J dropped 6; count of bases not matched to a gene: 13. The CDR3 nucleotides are TGTGCCAGCATCCTAACCGGGACAGGCAACGCTGAAGCTTTCTTT. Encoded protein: CASILTGTGNAEAFF.

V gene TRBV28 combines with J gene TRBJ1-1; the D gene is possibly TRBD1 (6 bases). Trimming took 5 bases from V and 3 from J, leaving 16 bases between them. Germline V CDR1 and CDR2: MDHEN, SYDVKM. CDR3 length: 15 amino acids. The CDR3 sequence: CASSLEDNRDTEAFF. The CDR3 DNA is TGTGCCAGCAGTCTGGAGGACAACAGGGACACTGAAGCTTTCTTT. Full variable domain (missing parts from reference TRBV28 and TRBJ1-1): DVKVTQSSRYLVKRTGEKVFLECVQDMDHENMFWYRQDPGLGLRLIYFSYDVKMKEKGDIPEGYSVSREKKERFSLILESASTNQTSMYLCASSLEDNRDTEAFFGQGTRLTVV.

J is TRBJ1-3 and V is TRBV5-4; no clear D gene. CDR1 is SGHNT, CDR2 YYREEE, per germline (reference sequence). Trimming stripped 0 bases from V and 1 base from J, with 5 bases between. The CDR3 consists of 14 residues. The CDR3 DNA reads TGTGCCAGCAGCTTGGCAGGTTCTGGAAACACCATATATTTT. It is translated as CASSLAGSGNTIYF.

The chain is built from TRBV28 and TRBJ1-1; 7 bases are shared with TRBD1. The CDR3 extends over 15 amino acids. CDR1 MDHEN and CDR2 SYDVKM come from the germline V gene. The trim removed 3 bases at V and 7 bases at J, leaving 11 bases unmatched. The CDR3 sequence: CASSFPPEQGSEAFF. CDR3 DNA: TGTGCCAGCAGTTTCCCTCCAGAACAGGGGAGTGAAGCTTTCTTT.

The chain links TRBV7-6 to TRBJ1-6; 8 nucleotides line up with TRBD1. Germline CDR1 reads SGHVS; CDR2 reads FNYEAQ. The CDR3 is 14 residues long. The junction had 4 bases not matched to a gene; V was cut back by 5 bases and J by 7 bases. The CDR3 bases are TGTGCCAGCAGCAGGACAGGGAAGAATTCACCCCTCCACTTT. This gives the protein CASSRTGKNSPLHF.

The CDR3 loop is CASSTSGYNEQFF. The CDR3 coding sequence is TGTGCCAGCAGCACTAGCGGTTACAATGAGCAGTTCTTC. The chain uses TRBV7-8 and TRBJ2-1, with 8 positions matching TRBD2. V shed 5 bases and J 4 bases; nucleotides not matched to a gene: 1. The CDR3 is made up of 13 amino acids. Germline CDR1 reads SGHVS; CDR2 reads FQNEAQ. Based on the CDR3 plus reference TRBV7-8 and TRBJ2-1, the full variable domain is GAGVSQSPRYKVAKRGQDVALRCDPISGHVSLFWYQQALGQGPEFLTYFQNEAQLDKSGLPSDRFFAERPEGSVSTLKIQRTQQEDSAVYLCASSTSGYNEQFFGPGTRLTVL.

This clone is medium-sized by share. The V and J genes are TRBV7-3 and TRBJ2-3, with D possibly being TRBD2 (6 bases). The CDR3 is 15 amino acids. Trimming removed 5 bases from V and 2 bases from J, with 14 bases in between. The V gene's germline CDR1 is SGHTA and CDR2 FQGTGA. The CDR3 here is CASSPRGGTTDTQYF. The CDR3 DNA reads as TGTGCCAGCAGCCCGCGGGGCGGGACCACAGATACGCAGTATTTT.

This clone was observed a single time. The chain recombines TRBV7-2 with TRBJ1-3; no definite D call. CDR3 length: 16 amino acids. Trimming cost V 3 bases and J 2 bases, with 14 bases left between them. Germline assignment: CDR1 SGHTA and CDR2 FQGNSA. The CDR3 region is CASSFGRRNPGNTIYF. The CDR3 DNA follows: TGTGCCAGCAGCTTTGGGCGACGGAATCCTGGAAACACCATATATTTT.

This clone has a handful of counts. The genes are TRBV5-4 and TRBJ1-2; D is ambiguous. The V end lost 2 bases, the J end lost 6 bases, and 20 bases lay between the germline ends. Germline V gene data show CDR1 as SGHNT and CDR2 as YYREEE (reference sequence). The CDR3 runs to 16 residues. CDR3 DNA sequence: TGTGCCAGCAGCTTACTGGACTCTCAGCGATGGAATGGCTACACCTTC. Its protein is CASSLLDSQRWNGYTF.